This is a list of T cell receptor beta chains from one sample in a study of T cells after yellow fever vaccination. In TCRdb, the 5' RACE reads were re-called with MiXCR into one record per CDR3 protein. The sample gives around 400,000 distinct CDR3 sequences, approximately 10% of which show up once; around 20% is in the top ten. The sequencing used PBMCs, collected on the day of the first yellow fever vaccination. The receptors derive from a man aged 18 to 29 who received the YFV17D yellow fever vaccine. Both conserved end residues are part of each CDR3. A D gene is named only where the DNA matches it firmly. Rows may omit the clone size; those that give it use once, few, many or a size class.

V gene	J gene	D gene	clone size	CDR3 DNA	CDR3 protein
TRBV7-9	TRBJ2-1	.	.	TGTGCCAGCAGCTGGGCCCAGACGGATGAGCAGTTCTTC	CASSWAQTDEQFF
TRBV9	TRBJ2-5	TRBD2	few	TGTGCCAGCAGCGTATCCGGGGGGGCTATTGAGACCCAGTACTTC	CASSVSGGAIETQYF
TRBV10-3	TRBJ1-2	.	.	TGTGCCATCAGTGAGGCGGACCTAGGGTATGGCTACACCTTC	CAISEADLGYGYTF
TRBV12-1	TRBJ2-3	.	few	TGTGCCAGCAGCTTTTCAAACGGGACAGGGGTCGCAGATACGCAGTATTTT	CASSFSNGTGVADTQYF
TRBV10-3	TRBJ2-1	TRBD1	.	TGTGCCATCAGATCGACAGGGAGACACAATGAGCAGTTCTTC	CAIRSTGRHNEQFF
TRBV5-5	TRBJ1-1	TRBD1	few	TGTGCCAGCAGCTATGTACAGGGGTTGCAAACTGAAGCTTTCTTT	CASSYVQGLQTEAFF
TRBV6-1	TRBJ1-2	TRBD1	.	TGTGCCAGCAGTCCGGGACAGGGCGTAGGCTATGGCTACACCTTC	CASSPGQGVGYGYTF
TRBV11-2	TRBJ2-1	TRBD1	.	TGTGCCAGCAGGAGACAGGGGTGGAATGAGCAGTTCTTC	CASRRQGWNEQFF
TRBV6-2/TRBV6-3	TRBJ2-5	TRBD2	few	TGTGCCAGCAGTCACAAGACTAGCGGGGGGTCGGAGACCCAGTACTTC	CASSHKTSGGSETQYF
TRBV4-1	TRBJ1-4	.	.	TGCGCCAGCGCCCTCCCCGGTGAAAAACTGTTTTTT	CASALPGEKLFF
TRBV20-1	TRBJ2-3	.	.	TGCAGTGCTACGGGGGGCTCTACACATACGCAGTATTTT	CSATGGSTHTQYF
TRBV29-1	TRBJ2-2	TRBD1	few	TGCAGCGTTGAATTTCTATCCGGGACAGCGAACACCGGGGAGCTGTTTTTT	CSVEFLSGTANTGELFF
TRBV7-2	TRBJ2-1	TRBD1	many	TGTGCCAGCAGCTTAGGACAGGGTGGAGGTGAGCAGTTCTTC	CASSLGQGGGEQFF
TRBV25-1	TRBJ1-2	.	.	TGTGCCAGCAGTGAAATCGGACGGTATGGCTACACCTTC	CASSEIGRYGYTF
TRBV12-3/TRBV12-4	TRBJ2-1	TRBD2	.	TGTGCCAGCAGTCAATGGACTAGCGGGCGCCTGATTTTCTTC	CASSQWTSGRLIFF
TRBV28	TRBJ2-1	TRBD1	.	TGTGCCAGCGGGGCAAACCTGGGACAGGGGTACCACAATGAGCAGTTCTTC	CASGANLGQGYHNEQFF
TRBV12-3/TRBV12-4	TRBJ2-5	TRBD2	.	TGTGCCAGCAGTTCCTGGACTAGCTGGGAGACCCAGTACTTC	CASSSWTSWETQYF
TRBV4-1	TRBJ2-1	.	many	TGCGCCAGCAGCCAAGATCCGTTGGCAGGAGCTCTGTTCTTC	CASSQDPLAGALFF
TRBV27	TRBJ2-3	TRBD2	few	TGTGCCAGTACTTCTAGCGGGGGGGCTGGCACAGATACGCAGTATTTT	CASTSSGGAGTDTQYF
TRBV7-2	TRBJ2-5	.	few	TGTGCCAGCAGCTTTTACGGCCAAGAGACCCAGTACTTC	CASSFYGQETQYF
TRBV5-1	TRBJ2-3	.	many	TGCGCCAGCAGTCTTAATAACAGCCCAGATACGCAGTATTTT	CASSLNNSPDTQYF
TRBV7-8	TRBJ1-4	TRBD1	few	TGTGCCAGCAGCGACCGTAGGACAGGGGCCGAAAAACTGTTTTTT	CASSDRRTGAEKLFF
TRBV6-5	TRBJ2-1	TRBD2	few	TGTGCCAGCAGTTACGTAGGCGGGGGGGCAGGATCCTACAATGAGCAGTTCTTC	CASSYVGGGAGSYNEQFF
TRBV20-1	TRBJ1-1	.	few	TGCAGTGCTAGAGGTAACACTGAAGCTTTCTTT	CSARGNTEAFF
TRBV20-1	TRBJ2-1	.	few	TGCAGTGGGGACGGCAATGAGCAGTTCTTC	CSGDGNEQFF
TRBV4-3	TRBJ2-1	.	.	TGCGCCAGCAGCCAAGATTCGACAGGGCGGGGTTATGAGCAGTTCTTC	CASSQDSTGRGYEQFF
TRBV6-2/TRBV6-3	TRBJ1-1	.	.	TGTGCCAGCACCCTCCTGGCAGGGCGGTTTATGGGGTTGGTGGGACTGAACACTGAAGCTTTCTTT	CASTLLAGRFMGLVGLNTEAFF
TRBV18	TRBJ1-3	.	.	TGTGCCAGCTCACGGGAAGGGGTCCTCTCTGAAAACACCATATATTTT	CASSREGVLSENTIYF
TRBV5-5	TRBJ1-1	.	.	TGTGCCAGCAGCTTGGCCGCAGGACTGCTACTATCGAACACTGAAGCTTTCTTT	CASSLAAGLLLSNTEAFF
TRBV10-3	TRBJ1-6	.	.	TGTGCCATCAGTCGGGGGCAGGGTAATTCACCCCTCCACTTT	CAISRGQGNSPLHF
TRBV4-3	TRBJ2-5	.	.	TGCGCCAGCAGCAAGGCCGCGGGGGCAGAGACCCAGTACTTC	CASSKAAGAETQYF
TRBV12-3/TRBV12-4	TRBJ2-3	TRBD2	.	TGTGCCAGCAGTCCCCTGACTAGCGGGCGCACAGATACGCAGTATTTT	CASSPLTSGRTDTQYF
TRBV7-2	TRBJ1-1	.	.	TGTGCCAGCAGCTTAGGTCGGGGGATGGTGACTGAAGCTTTCTTT	CASSLGRGMVTEAFF
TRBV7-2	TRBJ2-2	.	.	TGTGCCAGCAGCTACGCAGCTGGGGGCCCCGGGGAGCTGTTTTTT	CASSYAAGGPGELFF
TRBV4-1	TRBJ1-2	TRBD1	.	TGCGCCAGCAGCCAAGTCTGGACAGGGGAAGACGGCTACACCTTC	CASSQVWTGEDGYTF
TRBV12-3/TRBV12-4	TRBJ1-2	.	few	TGTGCCAGCAGTTTAGGCCATCCCTATGGCTACACCTTC	CASSLGHPYGYTF
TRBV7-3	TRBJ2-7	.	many	TGTGCCAGCAGCTTAGGGACTTATGACGAGCAGTACTTC	CASSLGTYDEQYF
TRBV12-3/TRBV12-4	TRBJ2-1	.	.	TGTGCCAGCAGTTTGGAACGGATCAAGTTCTTC	CASSLERIKFF
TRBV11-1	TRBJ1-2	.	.	TGTGCCAGCAGCTTAGCGAGGCCCGTGGACGGATTCTATTCTCAGCAGGGCTACACCTTC	CASSLARPVDGFYSQQGYTF
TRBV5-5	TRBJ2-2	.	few	TGTGCCAGCGCAACGAACACCGGGGAGCTGTTTTTT	CASATNTGELFF
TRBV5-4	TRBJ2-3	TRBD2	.	TGTGCCAGCAGCCTAGGACTAGCGGGGGCCAATACGCAGTATTTT	CASSLGLAGANTQYF
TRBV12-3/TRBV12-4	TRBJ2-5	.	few	TGTGCCAGCAGTTTCGGGGGTAGCGGAGAGACCCAGTACTTC	CASSFGGSGETQYF
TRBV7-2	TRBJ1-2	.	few	TGTGCCAGCAGCCCCCCGGTAGGGGCGTTCGTCTACACCTTC	CASSPPVGAFVYTF
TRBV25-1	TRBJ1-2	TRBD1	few	TGTGCCAGCAGCTTACAGGGGGCGCCCGGCTACACCTTC	CASSLQGAPGYTF
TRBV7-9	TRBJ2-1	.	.	TGTGCCAGCTCCCCCCTCTTAGGTTCCGACTACAATGAGCAGTTCTTC	CASSPLLGSDYNEQFF
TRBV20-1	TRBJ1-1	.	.	TGCAGTGCCCCTGAGACTCAAATGAACACTGAAGCTTTCTTT	CSAPETQMNTEAFF
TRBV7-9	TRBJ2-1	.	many	TGTGCCAGCAGCTTACGCGGGGCGGACTCCTACAATGAGCAGTTCTTC	CASSLRGADSYNEQFF
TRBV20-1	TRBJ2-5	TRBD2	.	TGCAGTGCTAGAGATGGAGCGGGGAGGAGCAGGACCCAGTACTTC	CSARDGAGRSRTQYF
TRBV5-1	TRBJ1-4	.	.	TGCGCCAGCAGCTCGAGAAGTGGCGGGAATGAAAAACTGTTTTTT	CASSSRSGGNEKLFF
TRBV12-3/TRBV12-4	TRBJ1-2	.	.	TGTGCCAGCAGCCCCGACAGTCTCTATGGCTACACCTTC	CASSPDSLYGYTF
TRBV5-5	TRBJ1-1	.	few	TGTGCCAGCAGCTTGGCCAGTTTTGACACTGAAGCTTTCTTT	CASSLASFDTEAFF
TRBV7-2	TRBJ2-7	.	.	TGTGCAACCGGGACGGCCTCCTACGAGCAGTACTTC	CATGTASYEQYF
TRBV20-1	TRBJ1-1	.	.	TGCAGTGCTAGGCCGGGGGCAGTAAACACTGAAGCTTTCTTT	CSARPGAVNTEAFF
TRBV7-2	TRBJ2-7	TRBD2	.	TGTGCCAGCAGCTTCGTGCTAGCGGGGGTATACGAGCAGTACTTC	CASSFVLAGVYEQYF
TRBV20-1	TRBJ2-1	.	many	TGCAGTGCGAACCACCCCTACGGGGGCTCCTACAATGAGCAGTTCTTC	CSANHPYGGSYNEQFF
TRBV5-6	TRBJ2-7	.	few	TGTGCCAGCAGCTTGAATCGCATCTACTCCTACGAGCAGTACTTC	CASSLNRIYSYEQYF
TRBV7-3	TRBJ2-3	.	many	TGTGCCAGCAGCTTGGGGGGGGCGGAAGATACGCAGTATTTT	CASSLGGAEDTQYF
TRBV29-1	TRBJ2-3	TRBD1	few	TGCAGCGCTCCGACAGGGGAGACAGATACGCAGTATTTT	CSAPTGETDTQYF
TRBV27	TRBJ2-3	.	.	TGTGCCAGCAGTACGGGACGGTCCCCGTTGTCAGATACGCAGTATTTT	CASSTGRSPLSDTQYF